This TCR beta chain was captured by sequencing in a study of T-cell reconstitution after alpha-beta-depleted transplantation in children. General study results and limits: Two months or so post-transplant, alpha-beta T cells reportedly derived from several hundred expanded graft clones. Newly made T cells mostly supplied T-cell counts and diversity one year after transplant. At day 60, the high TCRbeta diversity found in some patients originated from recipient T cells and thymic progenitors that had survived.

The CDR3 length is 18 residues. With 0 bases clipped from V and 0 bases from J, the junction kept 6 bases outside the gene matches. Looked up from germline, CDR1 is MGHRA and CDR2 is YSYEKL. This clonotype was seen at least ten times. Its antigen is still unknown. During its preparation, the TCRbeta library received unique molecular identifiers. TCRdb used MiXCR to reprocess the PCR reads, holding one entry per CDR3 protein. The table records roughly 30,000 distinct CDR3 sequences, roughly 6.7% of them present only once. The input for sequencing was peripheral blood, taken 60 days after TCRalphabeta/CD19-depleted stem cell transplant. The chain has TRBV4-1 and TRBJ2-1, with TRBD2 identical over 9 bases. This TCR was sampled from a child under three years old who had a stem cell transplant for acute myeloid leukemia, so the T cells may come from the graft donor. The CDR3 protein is CASSQESLAGSSYNEQFF. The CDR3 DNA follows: TGCGCCAGCAGCCAAGAGTCTCTAGCGGGAAGCTCCTACAATGAGCAGTTCTTC.